This T cell receptor beta chain comes out of a study of blood T cell repertoires in COVID-19. At the level of the study: The United States, Italy and Spain provided the acute and convalescent COVID-19 samples. In each case, the material was cDNA or gDNA derived from T cells, B-cell-depleted T cells, or PBMCs.

Using immunoSEQ multiplex PCR, the repertoire was profiled, and TCRdb retains in-frame clones only, with some absent. This table has under 200,000 clones, 85% appearing once. This CDR3 spans 13 amino acids. Germline V lookup: CDR1 SGHVS, CDR2 FQNEAQ. The V and J ends lost 2 bases and 8 bases respectively, with 9 bases between them. This sequence joins TRBV7-8 and TRBJ1-4; no clear D. Sequencing input: peripheral blood. The TCR sequence derives from a man between 60 and 75 years old with COVID-19, enrolled during active disease. The CDR3 nucleotides are TGTGCCAGCAGCTTACGAGGAGGAGAAAAACTGTTTTTT. Translation gives CASSLRGGEKLFF.